These 29 T cell receptor beta chains share one sample of origin, sequenced in a study of T cells after yellow fever vaccination. MiXCR, run by TCRdb on the 5' RACE reads, gives a single entry per CDR3 protein. This table holds about 310,000 distinct CDR3 sequences, around 3.6% found once. The sample in question was PBMCs, obtained on the day of the yellow fever booster vaccination. These receptors all come from a man younger than 35 who received the YFV17D yellow fever vaccine.

This sequence joins TRBV4-1 and TRBJ2-1; D unclear. Trimming left V 8 bases short and J 0 bases short, with 14 bases between. Germline CDR1 and CDR2: MGHRA and YSYEKL. The CDR3 is 15 amino acids. CDR3 loop: CASCTTDSSYNEQFF. DNA for the CDR3: TGCGCCAGCTGCACAACAGATAGCTCCTACAATGAGCAGTTCTTC.

The chain has TRBV15 and TRBJ2-7; tentative D call: TRBD1 (6 bases). V lost 5 bases and J 4 bases, leaving 12 bases between the germline ends. CDR1 and CDR2 (germline): LNHNV, YYDKDF (reference sequence). The CDR3 is 13 residues long. CDR3 amino acids: CATSLPQGYEQYF. For the CDR3, the DNA is TGTGCCACCAGCTTACCCCAGGGGTACGAGCAGTACTTC.

This clonotype was seen a few times. In DNA form, the CDR3 reads TGCAGTGCTAGAGGCCCCGGGTCGTACCAAGAGACCCAGTACTTC. This gives the protein CSARGPGSYQETQYF. The gene calls are TRBV20-1 and TRBJ2-5, with D unresolved. Trimming pared 1 base from V and 0 bases from J, leaving 12 bases between. Germline loops: CDR1 DFQATT, CDR2 SNEGSKA (reference sequence). The CDR3 extends over 15 amino acids.

V and J are TRBV7-2 and TRBJ2-2; TRBD2 aligns across 8 bases. J was trimmed by 1 base and V by 4 bases; bases with no gene match: 8. CDR3 size: 17 residues. Germline V CDR1 and CDR2: SGHTA, FQGNSA. For the CDR3, the DNA is TGTGCCAGCAGCTCGTACTTTAGCGGGGTGAACACCGGGGAGCTGTTTTTT. Amino acids: CASSSYFSGVNTGELFF.

This clonotype has more than one count but fewer than ten. The V gene is TRBV18, the J gene TRBJ1-6; TRBD1 matches 9 bases. Germline V gene sequence: CDR1 KGHSH, CDR2 LQKENI. Germline trimming cut 6 bases from V and 10 bases from J; bases unmatched to any gene: 13. The CDR3 extends over 16 amino acids. CDR3 region: CASSLVTGTGWSPLHF. In DNA, the CDR3 is TGTGCCAGCTCCCTGGTCACCGGGACAGGGTGGTCACCCCTCCACTTT.

The chain recombines TRBV4-2 with TRBJ1-6; no reliable D call. The V end was cut by 3 bases, the J end by 6 bases, with 21 bases between. CDR1 is LGHNA and CDR2 is YNFKEQ in the germline V gene. The CDR3 runs 18 residues. CDR3 region: CASSHPVAGAVGNSPLHF. CDR3 coding DNA: TGTGCCAGCAGCCACCCCGTGGCGGGCGCAGTCGGTAATTCACCCCTCCACTTT.

In its sample, this clonotype was seen many times. The V call is TRBV5-1, the J call TRBJ1-2; D gene ambiguous. The V end was cut by 4 bases, the J end by 0 bases, with 7 bases between. The germline gives CDR1 SGHRS, CDR2 YFSETQ. CDR3 length: 13 residues. CDR3 amino acids: CASSPDANYGYTF. The CDR3 nucleotides read TGCGCCAGCAGCCCCGATGCTAACTATGGCTACACCTTC.

Regarding this clonotype: Just one base apart from a much larger clone, this may be a read error. J is TRBJ1-2 and V is TRBV5-1; 9 nucleotides line up with TRBD1. This CDR3 is 15 amino acids long. The germline gives CDR1 SGHRS, CDR2 YFSETQ. The CDR3 is CASSLEQGAGYGDTF. The DNA for the CDR3 is TGCGCCAGCAGCTTGGAACAGGGGGCCGGTTATGGCGACACCTTC.

This sequence joins TRBV5-4 and TRBJ1-1; possibly TRBD1 for D (5 bases). The CDR3 length is 12 residues. Germline loops: CDR1 SGHNT, CDR2 YYREEE (reference sequence). With 6 bases removed from V and 8 bases from J, the gap between germline ends came to 14 bases. The CDR3 coding sequence is TGTGCCAGCAAAATCCAGGGTACGGAAGCTTTCTTT. It yields the protein CASKIQGTEAFF.

The chain is built from TRBV21-1 and TRBJ1-1; TRBD1 is taken as the D call from the table, unchecked against the DNA. TRBV21-1 is a listed pseudogene. The CDR3 consists of 15 residues. DNA for the CDR3: TGTGCCAGCAGCAAAGGGGGCGGAAAGAACACTGAAGCTTTCTTT. Protein: CASSKGGGKNTEAFF.

Note on this clonotype: A read error may explain this, as a much larger clone is one base away. This rearrangement joins TRBV6-5 to TRBJ2-3; 10 bases are a match to TRBD2. The CDR3 is 15 amino acids. Germline lookup yields CDR1 MNHEY and CDR2 SVGAGI. V gave up 5 bases and J gave up 4 bases; unmatched junction bases: 6. The CDR3 sequence is CASSPTSGVADTQYF. For the CDR3, the DNA is TGTGCCAGCAGTCCAACTAGCGGGGTCGCAGATACGCAGTATTTT.

This clonotype was seen ten or more times. This chain uses TRBV10-3 with TRBJ2-5, with 9 bases aligning to TRBD1. The CDR3 is made up of 14 amino acids. Germline trimming cut 9 bases from V and 2 bases from J; bases unmatched to any gene: 7. Germline lookup yields CDR1 ENHRY and CDR2 SYGVKD. The CDR3 spells CAMSKGQGQETQYF. The CDR3 coding sequence is TGTGCCATGTCTAAGGGACAGGGACAAGAGACCCAGTACTTC.

In its sample, this clonotype was seen many times. The chain employs TRBV7-2 and TRBJ2-3; 10 bases agree with TRBD2. V gave up 1 base and J gave up 3 bases; unmatched junction bases: 10. The germline gives CDR1 SGHTA, CDR2 FQGNSA. The CDR3 contains 18 residues. The CDR3 is CASSLGLLAGGGTDTQYF. CDR3 DNA sequence: TGTGCCAGCAGCTTAGGGTTGTTAGCGGGGGGCGGGACAGATACGCAGTATTTT.

This clonotype was seen many times. The chain joins TRBV7-2 to TRBJ1-2, with D perhaps TRBD1 (5 bases). The CDR3 has 15 residues. Germline V CDR1 and CDR2: SGHTA, FQGNSA. V dropped 3 bases and J dropped 5 bases, with 16 bases sitting between them. The CDR3 sequence: CASSFAGRNVYGYTF. Written as DNA, the CDR3 is TGTGCCAGCAGCTTCGCGGGACGGAACGTTTATGGCTACACCTTC.

This chain joins TRBV9 and TRBJ2-1; no clear D gene. The V end lost 0 bases, the J end lost 8 bases, and 9 bases lay between the germline ends. CDR3 length: 13 residues. Germline CDR1 and CDR2: SGDLS and YYNGEE. This CDR3 is CASSVAPADEQFF. DNA for the CDR3: TGTGCCAGCAGCGTAGCTCCCGCCGATGAGCAGTTCTTC.

This clonotype showed up just a few times. The genes are TRBV19 and TRBJ1-1; 8 positions agree with TRBD1. Germline CDR1 and CDR2: LNHDA and SQIVND (reference sequence). The length of the CDR3 is 17 residues. Unmatched junction bases numbered 13, after V lost 3 bases and J lost 4 bases. CDR3 sequence reads: CASSIPPDRGVFTEAFF. For the CDR3, the DNA is TGTGCCAGTAGTATCCCACCCGACAGGGGTGTATTCACTGAAGCTTTCTTT.

This sequence joins TRBV29-1 and TRBJ1-4, with D tentatively TRBD1 (5 bases). V was pared by 4 bases and J by 3 bases, with 12 bases between. CDR3 length: 14 residues. Looked up from germline, CDR1 is SQVTM and CDR2 is ANQGSEA. The CDR3 nucleotides are TGCAGCGTTGTTGTGGGACTAGCTAATGAAAAACTGTTTTTT. Translating it yields CSVVVGLANEKLFF.

The table lists this clonotype with a few counts. The chain carries TRBV5-1 and TRBJ2-3; 7 nucleotides align to TRBD1. Germline trimming cut 2 bases from V and 9 bases from J; bases unmatched to any gene: 6. CDR1 and CDR2 (germline): SGHRS, YFSETQ. The CDR3 contains 13 residues. CDR3 protein: CASSFLGGQTQYF. The CDR3 DNA reads TGCGCCAGCAGCTTCTTAGGGGGCCAGACGCAGTATTTT.

The table lists this clonotype with many counts. This chain's CDR3 is CASSYRVEAGELFF. CDR3 DNA: TGTGCCAGCAGTTACAGGGTAGAAGCCGGGGAGCTGTTTTTT. This chain joins TRBV6-2 or TRBV6-3 and TRBJ2-2, with no clear D. The V end was cut by 2 bases, the J end by 6 bases, with 10 bases between. Germline values: CDR1 MNHEY, CDR2 SVGEGT. The CDR3 loop spans 14 amino acids.

The chain recombines TRBV3-1 with TRBJ2-7; D gene unclear. V lost 3 bases to trimming and J lost 3 bases, with 21 bases between them. The CDR3 extends over 17 amino acids. Germline lookup yields CDR1 LGHDT and CDR2 YNNKEL (reference sequence). The CDR3 sequence is CASSQTDFRTANYEQYV. CDR3 DNA: TGTGCCAGCAGCCAGACCGACTTCAGGACCGCCAACTACGAGCAGTACGTC.

This clonotype was recorded many times. The rearrangement links TRBV28 to TRBJ2-5, with 10 bases matching TRBD2. The CDR3 has 16 amino acids. V dropped 10 bases and J dropped 4; count of bases not matched to a gene: 15. Looked up from germline, CDR1 is MDHEN and CDR2 is SYDVKM. In DNA form, the CDR3 reads TGTGCCACTACCCCCCCGGTAGCGGGGGGCCTAGAGACCCAGTACTTC. This codes for CATTPPVAGGLETQYF. The variable domain in full, with the rest retrieved from reference TRBV28 and TRBJ2-5, is DVKVTQSSRYLVKRTGEKVFLECVQDMDHENMFWYRQDPGLGLRLIYFSYDVKMKEKGDIPEGYSVSREKKERFSLILESASTNQTSMYLCATTPPVAGGLETQYFGPGTRLLVL.

This clonotype was seen more than once but under ten times. The genes are TRBV27 and TRBJ1-1; D gene ambiguous. Germline CDR1 MNHEY, CDR2 SMNVEV (reference sequence). CDR3 size: 15 residues. Trimming shortened V by 0 bases and J by 0 bases, and 8 bases separated the two germline ends. Written as DNA, the CDR3 is TGTGCCAGCAGTTTATCGGCAGGCCTGAACACTGAAGCTTTCTTT. It encodes CASSLSAGLNTEAFF.

The chain joins TRBV7-3 to TRBJ2-2, with D tentatively TRBD1 or TRBD2 (5 bases each). Germline-derived CDR1 and CDR2 are SGHTA and FQGTGA. The CDR3 is 13 amino acids. V was clipped by 2 bases and J by 7 bases, with 8 bases between them. CDR3 residues: CASSLEGIGELFF. In DNA form, the CDR3 reads TGTGCCAGCAGCTTAGAGGGGATCGGGGAGCTGTTTTTT.

This clonotype appeared many times. V is TRBV9 and J is TRBJ2-2; a weak D match, TRBD2 (6 bases). The ends were cut back, 9 bases at V and 6 bases at J, with 15 bases in the middle. The germline CDR1 and CDR2 sequences are SGDLS and YYNGEE. The CDR3 runs to 13 residues. In DNA form, the CDR3 reads TGTGCCACGCGGGGCCCCCGGGCCGGGGAGCTGTTTTTT. Translating gives CATRGPRAGELFF. Full variable domain (remainder filled in from reference TRBV9 and TRBJ2-2): DSGVTQTPKHLITATGQRVTLRCSPRSGDLSVYWYQQSLDQGLQFLIQYYNGEERAKGNILERFSAQQFPDLHSELNLSSLELGDSALYFCATRGPRAGELFFGEGSRLTVL.

V usage is TRBV5-4 and J usage is TRBJ2-2; 7 nucleotides agree with TRBD1. The CDR3 has 16 amino acids. The germline CDR1 and CDR2 sequences are SGHNT and YYREEE (reference sequence). The junction had 11 bases not matched to a gene; V was cut back by 5 bases and J by 4 bases. CDR3 in amino acids: CASRTTGPSATGELFF. CDR3 DNA sequence: TGTGCCAGCAGAACGACAGGGCCCTCGGCCACCGGGGAGCTGTTTTTT.

This clonotype was seen ten or more times. The CDR3 DNA sequence: TGCGCCAGCAGCTTCATTGAGGGAGACACCATATATTTT. Protein: CASSFIEGDTIYF. This rearrangement joins TRBV5-1 to TRBJ1-3; D is unclear. Germline V gene data show CDR1 as SGHRS and CDR2 as YFSETQ. The CDR3 is 13 amino acids. Trimming removed 2 bases at V and 8 bases at J, with 11 bases between.

This clonotype was counted between two and nine times. This chain joins TRBV5-1 and TRBJ2-7; 11 nucleotides agree with TRBD2. The germline gives CDR1 SGHRS, CDR2 YFSETQ. Germline trimming cut 4 bases from V and 4 bases from J; bases unmatched to any gene: 7. CDR3 length: 15 amino acids. The DNA of the CDR3 is TGCGCCAGCAGCCTTATAGCGGGGGGGCCTTACGAGCAGTACTTC. As protein: CASSLIAGGPYEQYF.

This clonotype is a singleton in its sample. V usage is TRBV2 and J usage is TRBJ2-3, with TRBD1 matching over 9 bases. CDR1 and CDR2 from the germline V gene are SNHLY and FYNNEI. CDR3 length equals 14 residues. V lost 7 bases to trimming and J lost 6 bases; unmatched junction nucleotides: 8. The CDR3 DNA reads TGTGCCAGCACCACCGGGACAGGGTTGGATACGCAGTATTTT. Translating it yields CASTTGTGLDTQYF.

DNA of the CDR3: TGCAGTGCTAGTAGGCCGGACTACAATGAGCAGTTCTTC. Amino acid sequence: CSASRPDYNEQFF. The chain has TRBV20-1 and TRBJ2-1; the D is unclear. The germline V gene has CDR1 DFQATT and CDR2 SNEGSKA (reference sequence). The CDR3 runs 13 residues. The germline V and J ends were trimmed by 3 bases and 3 bases, with 9 bases remaining between them.